This TCR beta chain appears in the sequencing data of a study of cytomegalovirus exposure and HLA in healthy donors. Study outcomes and limitations: In vitro experiments confirmed that a few CMV-associated chains were specific for CMV antigens. The investigators catalogued 164 TCR beta chains as cytomegalovirus-associated. Most TCR sequences were rare, but some public TCRs occurred in many donors. Reportedly, cytomegalovirus status was diagnosed with high sensitivity and specificity.

As concerns this clone: Its antigen is undetermined.

Trimming shortened V by 1 base and J by 2 bases, and 14 bases separated the two germline ends. Germline V gene lookup returns CDR1 GTSNPN and CDR2 SVGIG (reference sequence). The CDR3 is 16 amino acids. Generated by immunoSEQ multiplex PCR, the TCRdb table keeps only in-frame clones and is missing some. The top ten hold 3% to 3.5% of the sample, which has more than 140,000 clones, roughly 89% seen once. V and J are TRBV30 and TRBJ2-2; possibly TRBD2 for D (5 bases). This TCR derives from a woman aged 18-29 years in good health and CMV-seropositive. The source material was PBMCs. CDR3 sequence: CAWSGLSEGNTGELFF. In DNA, the CDR3 is TGTGCCTGGAGTGGCCTCAGTGAGGGCAACACCGGGGAGCTGTTTTTT.